The next 9 T cell receptor beta chains were all read from a single sample in a study of vaccination effects on CD4 cells after COVID-19. The antigens these receptors bind are not known. Before sequencing, viral peptide pools were used by the ViraFEST assay to expand antigen-specific CD4+ T cells. Cultured cells yielded isolated CD4+ T cells after 10 days. A positive SARS-CoV-2 PCR test fell between March and December 2020. Measured with immunoSEQ multiplex PCR; TCRdb has only the in-frame clones, and not every one. The sample lists under 35,000 clones, 70% to 85% occurring once. Sequenced material: CD4+ T cells from PBMCs cultured with a peptide pool, taken before COVID-19 vaccination. These receptors came from a human donor who had a prior SARS-CoV-2 infection.

Only a few counts were recorded for this clone. V is TRBV10-3 and J is TRBJ1-3; D is ambiguous. The V end lost 4 bases, the J end lost 2 bases, and 9 bases lay between the germline ends. The CDR3 is 14 amino acids. The V gene's germline CDR1 is ENHRY and CDR2 SYGVKD. In DNA form, the CDR3 reads TGTGCCATCAGTGGTCCTGTAGCTGGAAACACCATATATTTT. This gives the protein CAISGPVAGNTIYF.

CDR3 sequence: CASSQWTAAYEQYF. CDR3 nucleotides: TGTGCCAGCAGCCAATGGACAGCCGCCTACGAGCAGTACTTC. This sequence joins TRBV3-1 (or the pseudogene TRBV3-2) and TRBJ2-7; perhaps TRBD1 as D (6 bases). The CDR3 consists of 14 residues. Germline lookup yields CDR1 LGHDT and CDR2 YNNKEL (reference sequence). Trimming pared 2 bases from V and 2 bases from J, leaving 10 bases between.

V usage is TRBV19 and J usage is TRBJ2-7; D is perhaps TRBD1 or TRBD2 (5 bases each). V lost 6 bases and J lost 0, with 12 bases in between. The germline V gene encodes CDR1 LNHDA and CDR2 SQIVND (reference sequence). The CDR3 has 14 amino acids. CDR3 amino acids: CASSPGTDSYEQYF. The CDR3 DNA sequence: TGTGCCAGTAGCCCCGGGACGGACTCCTACGAGCAGTACTTC.

V is TRBV5-1 and J is TRBJ2-2; TRBD1 is a possible D gene (6 bases). The germline V gene encodes CDR1 SGHRS and CDR2 YFSETQ. This CDR3 region has 16 residues. Trimming removed 1 base at V and 4 bases at J, with 14 bases between. The CDR3 DNA follows: TGCGCCAGCAGCTTGAGTCCAGGGGTTGGCACCGGGGAGCTGTTTTTT. This translates into CASSLSPGVGTGELFF. Full variable domain (remainder filled in from reference TRBV5-1 and TRBJ2-2): KAGVTQTPRYLIKTRGQQVTLSCSPISGHRSVSWYQQTPGQGLQFLFEYFSETQRNKGNFPGRFSGRQFSNSRSEMNVSTLELGDSALYLCASSLSPGVGTGELFFGEGSRLTVL.

The chain is built from TRBV5-1 and TRBJ2-5; D is undetermined. The CDR3 is made up of 11 amino acids. The germline V gene has CDR1 SGHRS and CDR2 YFSETQ. V was cut by 0 bases and J by 3 bases, with 0 bases left in between. Here the CDR3 reads CASSLEETQYF. The CDR3 DNA is TGCGCCAGCAGCTTGGAAGAGACCCAGTACTTC.

This clone was observed once. The V gene is TRBV19, the J gene TRBJ2-3, with D unresolved. The CDR3 covers 14 residues. Germline assignment: CDR1 LNHDA and CDR2 SQIVND (reference sequence). V lost 7 bases and J 1 base, leaving 12 bases between the germline ends. The CDR3 loop is CASKSIAGTDTQYF. The CDR3 bases are TGTGCCAGTAAGTCGATTGCGGGCACAGATACGCAGTATTTT.

In this sample, this clone is large. V and J are TRBV30 and TRBJ2-3; D is undetermined. Between the trimmed V and J ends, which lost 2 bases and 0 bases, there was a span of 6 bases. The germline V gene has CDR1 GTSNPN and CDR2 SVGIG (reference sequence). CDR3 size: 13 residues. Written as DNA, the CDR3 is TGTGCCTGGAGTACGAGGAGCACAGATACGCAGTATTTT. Translating gives CAWSTRSTDTQYF. Looking up the rest from reference TRBV30 and TRBJ2-3 gives the full variable domain: SQTIHQWPATLVQPVGSPLSLECTVEGTSNPNLYWYRQAAGRGLQLLFYSVGIGQISSEVPQNLSASRPQDRQFILSSKKLLLSDSGFYLCAWSTRSTDTQYFGPGTRLTVL.

The rearrangement uses TRBV11-3 and TRBJ2-7, with D unclear. With 5 bases removed from V and 5 bases from J, the gap between germline ends came to 16 bases. In germline, CDR1 is SGHNT, CDR2 YENEEA. The CDR3 runs to 14 residues. CDR3 DNA sequence: TGTGCCAGCAGCCCTCTAGGCGGTGGCCACGAGCAGTACTTC. Encoded protein: CASSPLGGGHEQYF.

The rearrangement links TRBV5-5 to TRBJ1-1; D is unclear. V lost 2 bases, J lost 6 bases, and 17 bases lay in between. Germline assignment: CDR1 SGHKS and CDR2 YYEKEE (reference sequence). This CDR3 is 15 amino acids long. The CDR3 spells CASSLNNYGFAEAFF. CDR3 nucleotides: TGTGCCAGCAGCTTAAATAACTATGGGTTTGCTGAAGCTTTCTTT.